Given below is one TCR beta chain in context. Its antigen is not identified. No DNA is shown, since the ends of the CDR3 on it are uncertain; the CDR3 is the one TCRdb lists. The sample originates from a study of shared clonotypes between healthy human individuals. Study-wide context: Each donor's CD8 memory used one plate, CD8 naive two, each CD4 subset three.

The DNA input per sorted-subset replicate PCR was roughly 180 ng, corresponding to some 30,000 T cell genomes. In the authors' workflow: Filtering differed, since immunoSEQ gave only junction sequences and no quality scores. Some clones are missing from TCRdb's copy, which holds only in-frame ones; the method was immunoSEQ multiplex PCR. That table supplies the V and J calls and clone size; D and trimming were determined from the DNA. The sample has 500,000 to 550,000 clones; around 95% are singletons. The CDR3 comprises 14 residues, both ends counted. CDR1 and CDR2 (germline): MNHNY, SVGAGI (reference sequence). Study outcomes and limitations: Some naive CD4 clonotypes, roughly 4.5%, turned up in common across a handful of donors.

Sample: naive CD4+ T cells sorted from blood. Subset here: CD45RA+ positively selected. The clonotype comes from a woman aged 25 to 39 in good health. The chain combines TRBV6-6 with TRBJ1-1. The CDR3 loop is CASSSSTSPRRTFF.